The sequence of this T cell receptor (beta chain) was determined in a study of beta chain features in type 1 diabetes. General study points: The VDJ junctions of type 1 diabetes patients carried fewer insertions and more deletions. Shorter TCRB CDR3s, moderately but significantly so, were found in Type 1 diabetes patients in all four CD4+ subsets.

Blood was collected once per donor into heparin, averaging approximately 110 mL. Every bit of the isolated RNA underwent reverse transcription, so sequencing read expressed TCRB transcripts. Clones were read by immunoSEQ multiplex PCR, and TCRdb kept only the in-frame ones, dropping some. The sample yields some 350,000 clones, over 8.5% seen once. To note about this clone: What it recognizes is unknown.

CDR1 LNHNV and CDR2 YYDKDF come from the germline V gene (reference sequence). The germline V and J ends were trimmed by 4 bases and 0 bases, with 7 bases remaining between them. The CDR3 loop spans 13 amino acids. This sequence was found in a man younger than 45 with type 1 diabetes. J is TRBJ2-7 and V is TRBV15; perhaps TRBD1 as D (6 bases). Sequencing input: central memory CD4+ T cells from blood. The CDR3 is CATSKGVSYEQYF. CDR3 coding DNA: TGTGCCACCAGCAAGGGGGTCTCCTACGAGCAGTACTTC. Based on the CDR3 plus reference TRBV15 and TRBJ2-7, the full variable domain is DAMVIQNPRYQVTQFGKPVTLSCSQTLNHNVMYWYQQKSSQAPKLLFHYYDKDFNNEADTPDNFQSRRPNTSFCFLDIRSPGLGDTAMYLCATSKGVSYEQYFGPGTRLTVT.